Sequencing of this T cell receptor (beta chain) was carried out in a study of blood T cell repertoires in COVID-19. Study details: Specimens from acute and convalescent COVID-19 originated in the United States, Italy and Spain. In each case, the material was cDNA or gDNA derived from T cells, B-cell-depleted T cells, or PBMCs.

The authors' processing: Estimated nucleated cell counts came from reference gene primer amplification. Profiling relied on immunoSEQ multiplex PCR, and the TCRdb table lists in-frame clones only, not all of them. V, J and clone size are taken as reported in that table, and D and trimming were inferred from the DNA itself. The data hold 50,000 to 65,000 clones, with 70% to 90% observed a single time. V was trimmed by 1 base and J by 1 base, leaving 13 bases between them. Germline V lookup: CDR1 SGHDT, CDR2 YYEEEE. The CDR3 extends over 16 amino acids. This chain links TRBV5-6 with TRBJ2-3; D gene unclear. The sequence was collected from a human donor in a cohort sampled during active COVID-19. The sample taken for sequencing was peripheral blood. The CDR3 nucleotides read TGTGCCAGCAGCTTGTCCGCATTGGCGGGCACAGATACGCAGTATTTT. Encoded protein: CASSLSALAGTDTQYF.